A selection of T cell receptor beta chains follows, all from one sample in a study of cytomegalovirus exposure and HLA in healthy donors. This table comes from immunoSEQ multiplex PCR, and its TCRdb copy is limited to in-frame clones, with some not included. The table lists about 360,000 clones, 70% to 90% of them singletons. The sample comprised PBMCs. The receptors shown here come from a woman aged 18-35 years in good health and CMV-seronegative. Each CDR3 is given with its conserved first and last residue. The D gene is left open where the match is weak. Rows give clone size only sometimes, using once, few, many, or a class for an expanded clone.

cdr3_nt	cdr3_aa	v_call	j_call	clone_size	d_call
TGTGCCAGCAGTTTAGTGGTTGCTAGCGGGACCTACGAGCAGTACTTC	CASSLVVASGTYEQYF	TRBV28	TRBJ2-7	once	TRBD2
TGTGCCAGCAGAAAGGGACATTTGAACACTGAAGCTTTCTTT	CASRKGHLNTEAFF	TRBV6-6	TRBJ1-1	few	.
TGTGCCAGCGGGACATCAGTTAACACTGAAGCTTTCTTT	CASGTSVNTEAFF	TRBV2	TRBJ1-1	.	.
TGCGCCAGCAGCTTGGACGGGGATGGCTACACCTTC	CASSLDGDGYTF	TRBV5-1	TRBJ1-2	few	.
TGTGCCAGCAGTTTATCCCCTGGACTAGCGGGAGGGCGAGCGGGGGAGCTGTTTTTT	CASSLSPGLAGGRAGELFF	TRBV27	TRBJ2-2	.	TRBD2
TGCGCCAGCAGCCCAGGGGATTATAGCAATCAGCCCCAGCATTTT	CASSPGDYSNQPQHF	TRBV4-1	TRBJ1-5	.	.
TGTGCCAGCAGCTTAGGAGGGAACACTGAAGCTTTCTTT	CASSLGGNTEAFF	TRBV5-4	TRBJ1-1	once	.
TGTGCCAGCAAATGGGGGCGCGAGGAGACCCAGTACTTC	CASKWGREETQYF	TRBV28	TRBJ2-5	.	.
TGTGCCAGCAGCTCCGGACAGGGCGGATATACGCAGTATTTT	CASSSGQGGYTQYF	TRBV5-4	TRBJ2-3	.	TRBD1
TGTGCCAGCTCACCCGGGGGGGCGGGCGAAGAGACCCAGTACTTC	CASSPGGAGEETQYF	TRBV18	TRBJ2-5	.	TRBD2
TGTGCCAGCAGCTCGACTGTTTTGGCGGAAGAGCAGTACTTC	CASSSTVLAEEQYF	TRBV6-6	TRBJ2-7	.	.
TGTGCCAGCAGGGACGACGTCATTCGGCGGGAGGCGAACACCGGGGAGCTGTTTTTT	CASRDDVIRREANTGELFF	TRBV9	TRBJ2-2	.	TRBD2
TGTGCCAGCAGCTTTAGGGGGACAGAAAATAATTCACCCCTCCACTTT	CASSFRGTENNSPLHF	TRBV5-6	TRBJ1-6	.	TRBD1
TGTGCCAGCACCGAGGGAGGAGTCAAAAACATTCAGTACTTC	CASTEGGVKNIQYF	TRBV6-1	TRBJ2-4	.	.
TGCGCCAGCAGCCAAGATAGGACTAGCGGGCCTACCTACAATGAGCAGTTCTTC	CASSQDRTSGPTYNEQFF	TRBV4-1	TRBJ2-1	.	TRBD2
TGCGCCAGCAGCGGCCGGGACAGGGGGCCCTCTGGGGCCAACGTCCTGACTTTC	CASSGRDRGPSGANVLTF	TRBV5-1	TRBJ2-6	.	TRBD1
TGCGCCAGCAGTCCTGCCTCTCAGGGGGATCAGCCCCAGCATTTT	CASSPASQGDQPQHF	TRBV4-1	TRBJ1-5	few	TRBD1
TGTGCCAGCAGCTCACGACTAGCGGGCTCCTACAATGAGCAGTTCTTC	CASSSRLAGSYNEQFF	TRBV11-2	TRBJ2-1	.	TRBD2
TGTGCCAGCTCAGGGGACGGAAACACCATATATTTT	CASSGDGNTIYF	TRBV2	TRBJ1-3	.	.
TGTGCCAGCAGCAGATTTGGGAGAGGAAGCAATCAGCCCCAGCATTTT	CASSRFGRGSNQPQHF	TRBV7-9	TRBJ1-5	.	.
TGTGCCAGTAGCCTCACTAGTTATAGCACAGATACGCAGTATTTT	CASSLTSYSTDTQYF	TRBV19	TRBJ2-3	.	.
TGTGCCAGCAGCTCGTCCGGGGGGGTCCTTAATGAAAAACTGTTTTTT	CASSSSGGVLNEKLFF	TRBV13	TRBJ1-4	.	.
TGTGCCAGTAGTATAACATACCACTACGAGCAGTACTTC	CASSITYHYEQYF	TRBV19	TRBJ2-7	.	.
TGTGCCAGCAGCTTAGGCCGGACAGGGGCTAACTATGGCTACACCTTC	CASSLGRTGANYGYTF	TRBV7-9	TRBJ1-2	.	TRBD1
TGCGCCAGCAGCGAAGGGGGGCTAGCGGGGGCCATCACAGATACGCAGTATTTT	CASSEGGLAGAITDTQYF	TRBV4-1	TRBJ2-3	.	TRBD2
TGTGCCAGCATCCAGGGGGCCTCTGGGGCCAACGTCCTGACTTTC	CASIQGASGANVLTF	TRBV6-6	TRBJ2-6	.	TRBD1
TGTGCCAGCAGCAAAGGCTTCTCTGGGAGGGTTACGCAGTATTTT	CASSKGFSGRVTQYF	TRBV21-1	TRBJ2-3	.	.
TGTGCCACCAGCGTCACAGGGGGCCCGGATGAAAAACTGTTTTTT	CATSVTGGPDEKLFF	TRBV15	TRBJ1-4	.	TRBD1
TGCGCCAGCAGCCAAGAAATTAGGGAGTATTACTACGAGCAGTACTTC	CASSQEIREYYYEQYF	TRBV4-1	TRBJ2-7	.	.
TGTGCCAGCAGCCAAGCTACTAGCGGGGGGTACAATGAGCAGTTCTTC	CASSQATSGGYNEQFF	TRBV4-2	TRBJ2-1	.	TRBD2